The T cell receptor beta chain under discussion was sequenced for a study of blood T cell repertoires in COVID-19. V was clipped by 3 bases and J by 2 bases, with 12 bases between them. Germline CDR1 is MNHNS and CDR2 is SASEGT. The CDR3 is made up of 15 amino acids. Measured with immunoSEQ multiplex PCR; TCRdb has only the in-frame clones, and not every one. The sample carries about 270,000 clones, about 83% recorded once. Material for sequencing was peripheral blood. This chain links TRBV6-1 with TRBJ2-3; the D gene is possibly TRBD1 (6 bases). This receptor was obtained from an elderly woman with COVID-19, enrolled during active disease. Here the CDR3 DNA reads TGTGCCAGCAGTGACACCGGGACAATCACAGATACGCAGTATTTT. Translating gives CASSDTGTITDTQYF.